This TCR beta chain appears in the sequencing data of a study of CD8+ T cells in alopecia areata. This CDR3 has 13 amino acids. The germline gives CDR1 MNHEY, CDR2 SMNVEV (reference sequence). Between the trimmed V and J ends, which lost 4 bases and 7 bases, there was a span of 8 bases. Investigators isolated RNA and reverse transcribed it into cDNA to act as the sequencing template. The assay was immunoSEQ multiplex PCR, and TCRdb's table has in-frame clones only and misses some. The data show about 42,000 clones, with 50% to 70% seen just once and 20% to 25% held by the top ten. Treatment in this sample: oral pan-JAK inhibitor, 5-10 mg twice daily.

Sequenced material: CD8+ T cells sorted from blood, taken at week 4, from a patient treated with tofacitinib. The receptor's source is a human donor with alopecia areata. This chain connects TRBV27 to TRBJ1-6; a weak D match, TRBD1 (6 bases). CDR3 loop: CASSSTGNSPLHF. CDR3 coding DNA: TGTGCCAGCAGTTCCACAGGGAATTCACCCCTCCACTTT.